This T cell receptor (beta chain) was identified in a study of T-cell reconstitution after alpha-beta-depleted transplantation in children. This clonotype was observed a handful of times. Its antigen is unknown. Unique molecular identifiers were built into the TCRbeta library. TCRdb redid the calling of the PCR reads with MiXCR, one entry per CDR3 protein. The sample includes 300,000 to 400,000 distinct CDR3 sequences, about a quarter of them seen just once. V lost 5 bases to trimming and J lost 3 bases, with 20 bases between them. The CDR3 contains 16 residues. Germline V gives CDR1 ENHRY, CDR2 SYGVKD. Whole-study findings and limits: After transplant, at about two months, alpha-beta T cells were reportedly derived from several hundred expanded graft clones.

The sample in question was PBMCs, mostly from graft donor cells, obtained 180 days after TCRalphabeta/CD19-depleted stem cell transplant. This TCR derives from a male patient aged 5 to 17 who had a stem cell transplant for acute lymphoblastic leukemia, so the T cells may come from the graft donor. This chain links TRBV10-3 with TRBJ2-7; D gene uncertain. CDR3 sequence: CAISYRRAPLYYEQYF. DNA for the CDR3: TGTGCCATCAGTTACCGACGGGCTCCCCTATACTACGAGCAGTACTTC.